Presented here are 9 T cell receptor beta chains from one specimen sequenced in a study of T-cell reconstitution after alpha-beta-depleted transplantation in children. Preparation of the TCRbeta library involved a method that used unique molecular identifiers. TCRdb analysed the PCR reads with MiXCR anew, one entry per CDR3 protein. The repertoire has some 120,000 distinct CDR3 sequences, under 25% of them found once; the top ten carry approximately 10%. The material sequenced was PBMCs, mostly from graft donor cells, taken 180 days after TCRalphabeta/CD19-depleted stem cell transplant. These receptor sequences come from a male patient under 10 years old who had a stem cell transplant for chronic granulomatous disease, so the T cells may come from the graft donor.

This clonotype has only a few counts. The CDR3 sequence is CASKAVQREGPGPLNEQFF. The CDR3 bases are TGTGCCAGCAAGGCGGTTCAGCGGGAGGGCCCGGGGCCATTGAATGAGCAGTTCTTC. V usage is TRBV6-2 or TRBV6-3 and J usage is TRBJ2-1; 10 bases agree with TRBD2. The length of the CDR3 is 19 residues. With V trimmed by 7 bases and J by 7 bases, 22 bases remained unmatched. Germline V lookup: CDR1 MNHEY, CDR2 SVGEGT.

The V call is TRBV4-2, the J call TRBJ2-5, with 11 bases matching TRBD2. The V and J ends lost 4 bases and 2 bases, in that order; junction bases with no gene match: 12. The CDR3 is made up of 18 amino acids. Germline loops: CDR1 LGHNA, CDR2 YNFKEQ. The CDR3 DNA is TGTGCCAGCAGCCCTGGGCTCCAGGGACTAGCGGCACAAGAGACCCAGTACTTC. Amino acid sequence: CASSPGLQGLAAQETQYF.

This clonotype was detected many times. The V and J genes are TRBV30 and TRBJ2-1, with D possibly matching TRBD1 (6 bases). Germline-derived CDR1 and CDR2 are GTSNPN and SVGIG (reference sequence). The CDR3 totals 12 residues. V lost 2 bases and J lost 15, with 17 bases in between. CDR3 bases: TGTGCCTGGAGTAGGGGGTGGGAACGACTGTTCTTC. This sequence encodes CAWSRGWERLFF.

This clonotype was picked up many times. This chain joins TRBV20-1 and TRBJ2-1; D remains unclear. V was cut by 0 bases and J by 8 bases, with 8 bases left in between. CDR1 and CDR2 (germline): DFQATT, SNEGSKA (reference sequence). The length of the CDR3 is 12 residues. CDR3 in DNA: TGCAGTGCTAGAGATGAAGGCTATGAGCAGTTCTTC. This translates into CSARDEGYEQFF.

This clonotype showed up just a few times. The rearrangement links TRBV7-8 to TRBJ2-7; D not certain. The CDR3 covers 15 residues. The V and J ends lost 0 bases and 3 bases respectively, with 12 bases between them. The germline CDR1 and CDR2 sequences are SGHVS and FQNEAQ. This CDR3 is CASSLAVGWGYEQYF. CDR3 DNA sequence: TGTGCCAGCAGCTTAGCTGTAGGGTGGGGCTACGAGCAGTACTTC.

This clonotype was seen only a few times. This chain joins TRBV6-5 and TRBJ2-1; TRBD1 matches at 8 bases. After removal of 5 bases from V and 12 bases from J, the junction contained 9 bases not matched to a gene. Germline-derived CDR1 and CDR2 are MNHEY and SVGAGI. The CDR3 spans 13 residues. The CDR3 loop reads CASSNDRGVGQFF. The CDR3 DNA sequence: TGTGCCAGCAGTAACGACAGGGGTGTAGGGCAGTTCTTC.

The count of this clonotype is one. The chain is built from TRBV10-2 and TRBJ2-2; D unresolved. The CDR3 totals 12 residues. From germline, CDR1 is WSHSY and CDR2 SAAADI. Trimming stripped 2 bases from V and 6 bases from J, with 4 bases between. CDR3 loop: CASSESPGELFF. The CDR3 DNA is TGCGCCAGCAGTGAGAGTCCCGGGGAGCTGTTTTTT.

Many counts were recorded for this clonotype. The chain joins TRBV12-3 or TRBV12-4 to TRBJ2-1, with 11 bases lining up with TRBD2. The CDR3 is 18 amino acids. V dropped 3 bases and J dropped 2; count of bases not matched to a gene: 9. CDR3 region: CASSLSLAGGPTYNEQFF. Here the CDR3 DNA reads TGTGCCAGCAGTTTGAGTCTAGCGGGGGGTCCAACCTACAATGAGCAGTTCTTC.

The chain uses TRBV12-3 or TRBV12-4 and TRBJ1-6, with 7 bases matching TRBD1. There are 15 residues in the CDR3. V trimming: 8 bases; J trimming: 8 bases; junction bases outside the gene matches: 12. CDR3 residues: CASVHFGGGDSPLHF. The DNA for the CDR3 is TGTGCCAGCGTCCATTTTGGAGGGGGCGATTCACCCCTCCACTTT.